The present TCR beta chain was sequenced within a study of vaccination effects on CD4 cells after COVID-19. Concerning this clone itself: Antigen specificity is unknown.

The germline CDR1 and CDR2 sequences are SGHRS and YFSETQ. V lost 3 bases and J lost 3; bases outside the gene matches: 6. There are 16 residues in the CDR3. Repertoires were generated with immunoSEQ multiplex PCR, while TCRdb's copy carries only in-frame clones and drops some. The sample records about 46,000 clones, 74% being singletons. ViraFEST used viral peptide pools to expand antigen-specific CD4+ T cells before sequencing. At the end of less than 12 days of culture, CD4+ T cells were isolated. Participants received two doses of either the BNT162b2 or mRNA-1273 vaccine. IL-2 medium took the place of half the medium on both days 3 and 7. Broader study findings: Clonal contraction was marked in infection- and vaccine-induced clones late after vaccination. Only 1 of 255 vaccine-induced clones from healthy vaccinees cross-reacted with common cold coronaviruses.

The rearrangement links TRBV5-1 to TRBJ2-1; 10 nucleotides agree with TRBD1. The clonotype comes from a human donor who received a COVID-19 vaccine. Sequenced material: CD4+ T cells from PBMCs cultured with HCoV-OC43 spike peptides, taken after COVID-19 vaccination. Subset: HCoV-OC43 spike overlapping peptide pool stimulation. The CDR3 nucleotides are TGCGCCAGCAGCTCCTATAGGGACAGGGGCTACAATGAGCAGTTCTTC. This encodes CASSSYRDRGYNEQFF.